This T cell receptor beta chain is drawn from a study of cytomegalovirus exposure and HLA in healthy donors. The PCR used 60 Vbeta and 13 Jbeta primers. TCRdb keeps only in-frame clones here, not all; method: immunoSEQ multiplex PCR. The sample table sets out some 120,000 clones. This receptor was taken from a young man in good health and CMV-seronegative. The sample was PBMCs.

This CDR3 is CASSSIQAWTGINYGYTF. In nucleotides, the CDR3 is TGTGCCAGCAGCTCGATCCAGGCCTGGACAGGGATCAACTATGGCTACACCTTC. The chain links TRBV11-2 to TRBJ1-2, with 8 bases identical to TRBD1. Trimming at V came to 4 bases and at J to 2 bases, leaving 15 bases not matched to a gene. The CDR3 runs 18 residues. Germline CDR1 reads SGHAT; CDR2 reads FQNNGV.